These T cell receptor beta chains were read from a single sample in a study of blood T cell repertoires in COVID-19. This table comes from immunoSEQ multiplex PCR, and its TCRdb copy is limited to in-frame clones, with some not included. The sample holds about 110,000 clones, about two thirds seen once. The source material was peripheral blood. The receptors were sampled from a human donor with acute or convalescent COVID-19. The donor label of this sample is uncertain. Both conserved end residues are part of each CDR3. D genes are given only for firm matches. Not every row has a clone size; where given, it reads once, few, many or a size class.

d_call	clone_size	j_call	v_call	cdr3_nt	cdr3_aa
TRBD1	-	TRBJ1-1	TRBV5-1	TGCGCCAGCAGCTTCCAGACAGGGCTAACGAACACTGAAGCTTTCTTT	CASSFQTGLTNTEAFF
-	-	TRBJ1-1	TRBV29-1	TGCAGCGTTGTGAGGGAGCCTAACACTGAAGCTTTCTTT	CSVVREPNTEAFF
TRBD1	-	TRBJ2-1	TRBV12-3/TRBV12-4	TGTGCCAGCAGTCGAGGGGGCCCTGAGCAGTTCTTC	CASSRGGPEQFF
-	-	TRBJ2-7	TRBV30	TGTGCCTGGACCGCGGGAATGAATTCCTACGAGCAGTACTTC	CAWTAGMNSYEQYF
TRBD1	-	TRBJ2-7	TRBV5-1	TGCGCCAGCAGCGGACAGGGCTACGAGCAGTACTTC	CASSGQGYEQYF
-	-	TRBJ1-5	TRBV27	TGTGCCAGCAGTTTAAAACAGAGCAATCAGCCCCAGCATTTT	CASSLKQSNQPQHF
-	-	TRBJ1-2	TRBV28	TGTGCCAGCAGTTCATCACAGATAAACTATGGCTACACCTTC	CASSSSQINYGYTF
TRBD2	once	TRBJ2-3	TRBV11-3	TGTGCCAGCAGCTCTGGACTAGCGGGGGCATCGGATACGCAGTATTTT	CASSSGLAGASDTQYF
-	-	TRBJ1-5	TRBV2	TGTGCCAGCAGTGAAAGAACAGGGAATCAGCCCCAGCATTTT	CASSERTGNQPQHF
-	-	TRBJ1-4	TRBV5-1	TGCGCCAGCAGCTTGGGGTCGAGGGTGGGAAATGAAAAACTGTTTTTT	CASSLGSRVGNEKLFF
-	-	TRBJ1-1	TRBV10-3	TGTGCCATCACCGGGACAAGCAACACTGAAGCTTTCTTT	CAITGTSNTEAFF
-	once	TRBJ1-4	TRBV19	TGTGCCAGTAGTATCGGACGGGTTACAGGACAGAATGAAAAACTGTTTTTT	CASSIGRVTGQNEKLFF
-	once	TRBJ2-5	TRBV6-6	TGTGCCAGCAGTTATGGCGGGGTCCTCCAAGAGACCCAGTACTTC	CASSYGGVLQETQYF
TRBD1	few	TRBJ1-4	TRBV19	TGTGCCAGTACCCCGACAGGGCATGCAACTAATGAAAAACTGTTTTTT	CASTPTGHATNEKLFF
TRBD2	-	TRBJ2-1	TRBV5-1	TGCGCCAGCAGCTCCACTAGCGGGGGGGCAGGTGAGCAGTTCTTC	CASSSTSGGAGEQFF
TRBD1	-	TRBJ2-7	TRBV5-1	TGCGCCAGCAGCACCGGGACAGGGGGTTCCTGGGGCTACGAGCAGTACTTC	CASSTGTGGSWGYEQYF
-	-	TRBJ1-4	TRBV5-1	TGCGCCAGCAGATCCGGGAATGAAAAACTGTTTTTT	CASRSGNEKLFF
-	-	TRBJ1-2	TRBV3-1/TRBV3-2	TGTGCCAGCAGCACCCGGACAGCTAACTATGGCTACACCTTC	CASSTRTANYGYTF
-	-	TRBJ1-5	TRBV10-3	TGTGCCATCAGCGTAAATAGCAATCAGCCCCAGCATTTT	CAISVNSNQPQHF
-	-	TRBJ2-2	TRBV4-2	TGTGCCAGCAGCCGGGTAGCCGGGGAGCTATTTTTT	CASSRVAGELFF